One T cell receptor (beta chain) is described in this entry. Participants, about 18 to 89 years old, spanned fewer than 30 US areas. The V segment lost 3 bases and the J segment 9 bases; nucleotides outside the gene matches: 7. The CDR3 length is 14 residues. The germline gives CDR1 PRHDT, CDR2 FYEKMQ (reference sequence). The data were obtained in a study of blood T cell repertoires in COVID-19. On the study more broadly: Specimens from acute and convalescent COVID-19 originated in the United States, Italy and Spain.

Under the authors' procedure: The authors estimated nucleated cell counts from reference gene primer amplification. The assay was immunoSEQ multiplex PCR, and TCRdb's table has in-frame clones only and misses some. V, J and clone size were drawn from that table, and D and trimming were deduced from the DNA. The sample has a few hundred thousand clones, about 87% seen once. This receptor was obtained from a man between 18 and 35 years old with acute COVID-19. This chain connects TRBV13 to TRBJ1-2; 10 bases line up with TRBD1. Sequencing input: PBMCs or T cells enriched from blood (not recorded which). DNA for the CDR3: TGTGCCAGCAGCTTCGGGACAGGGGAAGTTCGCTACACCTTC. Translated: CASSFGTGEVRYTF.